This TCR beta chain appears in the sequencing data of a study of OX40 agonist ivuxolimab in advanced cancers. Study-level information: Eligibility admitted prior anti-PD-1, anti-PD-L1 or anti-CTLA-4 therapy; about 42% had some. Three patients, one with hepatocellular carcinoma and two with cutaneous melanoma, achieved partial responses. Notes on the study in general: The CD4+ and CD8+ T cells in the blood had expanded clonally by week 6 at 0.1 to 3.0 mg/kg.

Blood specimens came from baseline, cycle 4 day 1, and cycle 7 day 1. As concerns this clone: What it recognizes is unknown.

Trimming shortened V by 8 bases and J by 0 bases, and 15 bases separated the two germline ends. CDR1 LNHDA and CDR2 SQIVND come from the germline V gene (reference sequence). This CDR3 is built from 15 residues. TCRdb's copy holds only in-frame clones and misses some; the assay was immunoSEQ multiplex PCR. Among about 74,000 clones listed, about 81% were seen once. Source: CD4+ or CD8+ T cells sorted from blood, taken in a trial of the OX40 agonist ivuxolimab. The receptor's source is an adult with an advanced solid tumor such as melanoma, head and neck, liver or kidney cancer. The chain recombines TRBV19 with TRBJ2-3; perhaps TRBD2 as D (6 bases). For the CDR3, the DNA is TGTGCCAGTCAAGGCTTTAGCGGCAGCACAGATACGCAGTATTTT. Its protein is CASQGFSGSTDTQYF.